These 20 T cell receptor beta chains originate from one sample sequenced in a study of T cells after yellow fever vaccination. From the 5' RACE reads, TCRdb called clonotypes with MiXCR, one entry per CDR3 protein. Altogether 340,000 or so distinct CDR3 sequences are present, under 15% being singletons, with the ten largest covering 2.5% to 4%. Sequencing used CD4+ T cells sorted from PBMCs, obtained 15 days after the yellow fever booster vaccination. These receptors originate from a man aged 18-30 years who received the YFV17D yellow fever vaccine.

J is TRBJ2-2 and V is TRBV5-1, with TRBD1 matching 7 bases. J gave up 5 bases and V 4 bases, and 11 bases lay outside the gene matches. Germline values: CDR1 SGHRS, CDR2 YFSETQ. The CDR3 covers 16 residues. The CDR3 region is CASSGGDRVGTGELFF. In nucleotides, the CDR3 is TGCGCCAGCAGCGGCGGCGACAGGGTGGGGACCGGGGAGCTGTTTTTT. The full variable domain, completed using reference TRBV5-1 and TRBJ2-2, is KAGVTQTPRYLIKTRGQQVTLSCSPISGHRSVSWYQQTPGQGLQFLFEYFSETQRNKGNFPGRFSGRQFSNSRSEMNVSTLELGDSALYLCASSGGDRVGTGELFFGEGSRLTVL.

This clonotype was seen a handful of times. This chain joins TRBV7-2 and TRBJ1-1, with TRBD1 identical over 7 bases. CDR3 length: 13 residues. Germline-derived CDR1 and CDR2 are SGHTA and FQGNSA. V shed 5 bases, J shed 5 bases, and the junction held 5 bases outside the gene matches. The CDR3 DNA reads TGTGCCAGCAGCGTACAGGGGAGGACTGAAGCTTTCTTT. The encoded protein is CASSVQGRTEAFF.

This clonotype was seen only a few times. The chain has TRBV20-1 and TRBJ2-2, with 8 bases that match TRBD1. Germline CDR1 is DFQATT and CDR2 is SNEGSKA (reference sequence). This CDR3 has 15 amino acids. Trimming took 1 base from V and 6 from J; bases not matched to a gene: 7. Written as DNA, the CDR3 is TGCAGTGCTAGAGTTAATACCAGGGGGCCCGGGGAGCTGTTTTTT. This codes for CSARVNTRGPGELFF.

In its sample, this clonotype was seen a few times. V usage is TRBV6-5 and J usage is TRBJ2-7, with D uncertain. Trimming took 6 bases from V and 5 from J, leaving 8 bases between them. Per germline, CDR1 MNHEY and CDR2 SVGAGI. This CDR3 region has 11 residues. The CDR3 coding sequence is TGTGCCAGCAGAAGGTGGCACGAGCAGTACTTC. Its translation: CASRRWHEQYF.

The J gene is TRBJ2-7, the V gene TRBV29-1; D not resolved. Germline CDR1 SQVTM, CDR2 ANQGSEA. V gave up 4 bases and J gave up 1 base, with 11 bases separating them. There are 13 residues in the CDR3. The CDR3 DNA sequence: TGCAGCGTTGTAGGCCTTCTTTCCTACGAGCAGTACTTC. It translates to CSVVGLLSYEQYF.

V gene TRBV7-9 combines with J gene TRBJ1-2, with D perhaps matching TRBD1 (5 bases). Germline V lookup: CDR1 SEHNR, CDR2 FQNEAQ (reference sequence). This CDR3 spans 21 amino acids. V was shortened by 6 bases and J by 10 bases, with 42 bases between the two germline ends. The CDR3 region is CASRYRPLVYDPTAQGGFYTF. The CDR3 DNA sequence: TGTGCCAGCAGATACCGACCACTCGTATACGACCCGACGGCGCAGGGTGGATTCTACACCTTC.

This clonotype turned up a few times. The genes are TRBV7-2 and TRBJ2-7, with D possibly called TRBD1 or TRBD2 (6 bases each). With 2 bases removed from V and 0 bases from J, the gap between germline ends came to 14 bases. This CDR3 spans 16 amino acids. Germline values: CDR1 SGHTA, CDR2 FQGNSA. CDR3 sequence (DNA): TGTGCCAGCAGCTTAAGGGGGAGGCCAGCCTCCTACGAGCAGTACTTC. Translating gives CASSLRGRPASYEQYF.

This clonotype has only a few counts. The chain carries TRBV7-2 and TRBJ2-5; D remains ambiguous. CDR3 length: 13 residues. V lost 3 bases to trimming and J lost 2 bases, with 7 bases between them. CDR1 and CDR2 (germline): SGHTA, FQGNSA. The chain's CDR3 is CASSFSNQETQYF. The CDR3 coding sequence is TGTGCCAGCAGCTTTTCAAATCAAGAGACCCAGTACTTC.

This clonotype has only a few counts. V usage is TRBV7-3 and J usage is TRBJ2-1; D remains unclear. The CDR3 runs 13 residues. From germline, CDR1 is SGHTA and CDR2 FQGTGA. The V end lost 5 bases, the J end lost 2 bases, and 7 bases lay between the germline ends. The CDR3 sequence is CASSQETYNEQFF. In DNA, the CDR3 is TGTGCCAGCAGCCAAGAAACCTACAATGAGCAGTTCTTC.

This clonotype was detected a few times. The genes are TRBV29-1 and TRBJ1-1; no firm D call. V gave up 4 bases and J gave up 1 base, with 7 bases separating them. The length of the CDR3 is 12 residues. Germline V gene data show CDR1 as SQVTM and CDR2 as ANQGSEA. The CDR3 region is CSVVSANTEAFF. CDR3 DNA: TGCAGCGTTGTGTCGGCGAACACTGAAGCTTTCTTT.

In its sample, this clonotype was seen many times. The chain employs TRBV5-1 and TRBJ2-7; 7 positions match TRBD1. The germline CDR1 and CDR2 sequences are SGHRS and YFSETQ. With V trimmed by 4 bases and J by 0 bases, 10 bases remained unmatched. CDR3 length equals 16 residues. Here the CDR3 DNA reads TGCGCCAGCAGCGCCCCCCGACAGGGTAGCTCCTACGAGCAGTACTTC. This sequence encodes CASSAPRQGSSYEQYF. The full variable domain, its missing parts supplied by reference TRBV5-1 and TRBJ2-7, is KAGVTQTPRYLIKTRGQQVTLSCSPISGHRSVSWYQQTPGQGLQFLFEYFSETQRNKGNFPGRFSGRQFSNSRSEMNVSTLELGDSALYLCASSAPRQGSSYEQYFGPGTRLTVT.

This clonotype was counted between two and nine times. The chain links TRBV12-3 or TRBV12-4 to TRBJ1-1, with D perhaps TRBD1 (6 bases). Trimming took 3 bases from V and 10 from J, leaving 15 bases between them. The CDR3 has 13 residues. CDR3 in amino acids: CASSFTGTLRAFF. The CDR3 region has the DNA TGTGCCAGCAGTTTTACAGGGACCCTTCGAGCTTTCTTT.

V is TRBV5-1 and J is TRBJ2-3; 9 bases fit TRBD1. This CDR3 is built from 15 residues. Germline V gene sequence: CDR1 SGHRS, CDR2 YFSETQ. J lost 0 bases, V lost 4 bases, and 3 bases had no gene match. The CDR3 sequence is CASSQDRGSTDTQYF. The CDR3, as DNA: TGCGCCAGCAGCCAGGACAGGGGAAGCACAGATACGCAGTATTTT. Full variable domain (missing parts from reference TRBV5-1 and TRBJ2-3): KAGVTQTPRYLIKTRGQQVTLSCSPISGHRSVSWYQQTPGQGLQFLFEYFSETQRNKGNFPGRFSGRQFSNSRSEMNVSTLELGDSALYLCASSQDRGSTDTQYFGPGTRLTVL.

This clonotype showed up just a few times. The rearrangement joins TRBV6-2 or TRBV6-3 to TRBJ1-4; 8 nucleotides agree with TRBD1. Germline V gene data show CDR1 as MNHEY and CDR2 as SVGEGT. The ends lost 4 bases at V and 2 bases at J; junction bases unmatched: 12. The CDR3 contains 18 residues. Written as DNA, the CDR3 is TGTGCCAGCAGTTCCCCTGGGACAGGAGGAGCGACTAATGAAAAACTGTTTTTT. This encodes CASSSPGTGGATNEKLFF.

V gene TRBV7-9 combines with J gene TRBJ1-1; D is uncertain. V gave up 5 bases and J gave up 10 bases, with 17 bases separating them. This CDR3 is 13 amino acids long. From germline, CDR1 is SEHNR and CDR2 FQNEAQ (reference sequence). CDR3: CASSLEEIDGAFF. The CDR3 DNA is TGTGCCAGCAGCCTAGAGGAAATCGATGGAGCTTTCTTT.

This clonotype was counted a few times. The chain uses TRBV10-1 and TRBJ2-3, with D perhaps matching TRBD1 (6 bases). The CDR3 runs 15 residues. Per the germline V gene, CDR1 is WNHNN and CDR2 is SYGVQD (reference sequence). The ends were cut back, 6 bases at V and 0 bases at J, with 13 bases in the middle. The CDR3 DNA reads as TGCGCCAGCAGCGGGACATACCCTAGCACAGATACGCAGTATTTT. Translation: CASSGTYPSTDTQYF.

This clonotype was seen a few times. In DNA, the CDR3 is TGTGCCAGCAGCCCACGCGCGGGGGGGCATAATGAGCAGTTCTTC. The encoded protein is CASSPRAGGHNEQFF. This sequence joins TRBV27 and TRBJ2-1; 9 nucleotides align to TRBD2. The CDR3 is 15 amino acids. CDR1 and CDR2 (germline): MNHEY, SMNVEV (reference sequence). The V gene end was trimmed by 6 bases and the J gene end by 7 bases; junction bases not matched to a gene: 10.

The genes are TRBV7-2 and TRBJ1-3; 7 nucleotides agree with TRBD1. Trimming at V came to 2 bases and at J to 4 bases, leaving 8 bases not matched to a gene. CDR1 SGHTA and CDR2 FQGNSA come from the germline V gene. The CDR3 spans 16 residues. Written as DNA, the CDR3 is TGTGCCAGCAGCTTACAGGGGGGAACACCCGGAAACACCATATATTTT. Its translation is CASSLQGGTPGNTIYF. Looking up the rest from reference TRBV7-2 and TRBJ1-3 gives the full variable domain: GAGVSQSPSNKVTEKGKDVELRCDPISGHTALYWYRQSLGQGLEFLIYFQGNSAPDKSGLPSDRFSAERTGGSVSTLTIQRTQQEDSAVYLCASSLQGGTPGNTIYFGEGSWLTVV.

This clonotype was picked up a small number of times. CDR3 region: CASSLFYYEQYF. The DNA for the CDR3 is TGTGCCAGCAGTTTATTTTACTACGAGCAGTACTTC. The rearrangement uses TRBV12-3 or TRBV12-4 and TRBJ2-7; D call uncertain. Trimming took off 2 bases at V and 3 bases at J, with 5 bases between the two ends. The CDR3 contains 12 residues.

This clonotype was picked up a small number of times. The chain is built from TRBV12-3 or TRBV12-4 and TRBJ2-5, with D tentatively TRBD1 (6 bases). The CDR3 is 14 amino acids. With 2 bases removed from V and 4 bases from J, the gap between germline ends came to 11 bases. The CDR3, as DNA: TGTGCCAGCAGTTTATGGGGGCGAGGAGAGACCCAGTACTTC. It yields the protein CASSLWGRGETQYF.